The 17 T cell receptor beta chains below come from one sample, sequenced in a study of cytomegalovirus exposure and HLA in healthy donors. The PCR contained 60 Vbeta and 13 Jbeta primers. The repertoire was sequenced with immunoSEQ multiplex PCR; TCRdb's copy has only in-frame clones and lacks some. Found here are about 260,000 clones, roughly 81% of them singletons; the top ten hold 2% to 2.5%. The sample comprised PBMCs. The receptor set was obtained from a woman aged 40-49 years in good health and CMV-seropositive.

The chain carries TRBV7-6 and TRBJ2-7, with TRBD2 identical over 9 bases. The germline V gene has CDR1 SGHVS and CDR2 FNYEAQ. After removal of 6 bases from V and 4 bases from J, the junction contained 10 bases not matched to a gene. The CDR3 has 15 residues. CDR3 sequence (DNA): TGTGCCAGCAGTGGGGTGGCTAGCGGGATTTACGAGCAGTACTTC. Its translation: CASSGVASGIYEQYF.

The V and J genes are TRBV9 and TRBJ2-7, with D possibly TRBD1 on 5 matching bases. The CDR3 length is 17 residues. With 0 bases removed from V and 6 bases from J, the gap between germline ends came to 22 bases. CDR1 is SGDLS and CDR2 is YYNGEE in the germline V gene. CDR3 DNA sequence: TGTGCCAGCAGCGTAGAACCTTCCGCACGCAGGGTGGGCGAGCAGTACTTC. It yields the protein CASSVEPSARRVGEQYF.

DNA of the CDR3: TGTGCCAGCAGCCTTGGACTAGCGGGTTACAATGAGCAGTTCTTC. As protein: CASSLGLAGYNEQFF. This chain uses TRBV9 with TRBJ2-1, with 11 bases matching TRBD2. The CDR3 runs to 15 residues. Germline V gene data show CDR1 as SGDLS and CDR2 as YYNGEE. The V segment lost 4 bases and the J segment 4 bases; nucleotides outside the gene matches: 4.

The genes are TRBV5-6 and TRBJ2-5; D gene uncertain. Germline V gene data show CDR1 as SGHDT and CDR2 as YYEEEE. The germline V and J ends were trimmed by 0 bases and 3 bases, with 9 bases remaining between them. This CDR3 spans 14 amino acids. The CDR3: CASSLAGSKETQYF. The CDR3 DNA sequence: TGTGCCAGCAGCTTGGCCGGGTCGAAAGAGACCCAGTACTTC.

This chain connects TRBV11-2 to TRBJ2-5; D gene unclear. CDR3 length: 13 amino acids. Trimming removed 1 base at V and 4 bases at J, with 7 bases between. Germline CDR1 SGHAT, CDR2 FQNNGV. DNA for the CDR3: TGTGCCAGCAGCTTAGGATCCGGAGAGACCCAGTACTTC. Its protein is CASSLGSGETQYF. The full variable domain, rest sourced from reference TRBV11-2 and TRBJ2-5, is EAGVAQSPRYKIIEKRQSVAFWCNPISGHATLYWYQQILGQGPKLLIQFQNNGVVDDSQLPKDRFSAERLKGVDSTLKIQPAKLEDSAVYLCASSLGSGETQYFGPGTRLLVL.

The rearrangement uses TRBV30 and TRBJ1-1; 7 bases are a match to TRBD1. Trimming cost V 0 bases and J 1 base; bases outside gene matches: 5. The CDR3 runs 15 residues. Germline CDR1 reads GTSNPN; CDR2 reads SVGIG (reference sequence). In DNA form, the CDR3 reads TGTGCCTGGAGTGTACCAGGGGGGTGGAACACTGAAGCTTTCTTT. Encoded protein: CAWSVPGGWNTEAFF.

The chain employs TRBV7-9 and TRBJ2-3; maybe TRBD1 (6 bases). V gave up 6 bases and J gave up 2 bases, with 18 bases separating them. The germline V gene has CDR1 SEHNR and CDR2 FQNEAQ (reference sequence). The CDR3 has 16 residues. The CDR3 coding sequence is TGTGCCAGCAGTACGAGGGTCTCAGGGGCCACAGATACGCAGTATTTT. Encoded protein: CASSTRVSGATDTQYF.

The V call is TRBV7-9, the J call TRBJ1-1; the match to TRBD1 covers 9 bases. Losses at the gene ends were 5 bases for V and 13 bases for J; bases not matched to a gene: 8. The CDR3 is 12 amino acids. Per the germline V gene, CDR1 is SEHNR and CDR2 is FQNEAQ (reference sequence). This CDR3 reads CASSPGQGRVFF. DNA of the CDR3: TGTGCCAGCAGCCCGGGACAGGGACGGGTTTTCTTT.

Here the CDR3 reads CASSQEYSEVYGYTF. The CDR3 DNA reads TGTGCCAGCAGCCAAGAGTACAGTGAAGTCTATGGCTACACCTTC. This chain uses TRBV4-2 with TRBJ1-2; D ambiguous. Germline V CDR1 and CDR2: LGHNA, YNFKEQ. The CDR3 is 15 amino acids. V shed 0 bases and J shed 4 bases, with 12 bases lying between them.

The V and J genes are TRBV30 and TRBJ2-7, with TRBD2 as a possible D gene (6 bases). The germline CDR1 and CDR2 sequences are GTSNPN and SVGIG (reference sequence). The CDR3 has 14 residues. Trimming removed 1 base from V and 4 bases from J, with 14 bases in between. The CDR3: CAWSAREAPYEQYF. The DNA of the CDR3 is TGTGCCTGGAGTGCGCGGGAAGCCCCTTACGAGCAGTACTTC.

The chain carries TRBV10-3 and TRBJ1-4; D call uncertain. The V end lost 2 bases, the J end lost 10 bases, and 8 bases lay between the germline ends. Germline CDR1 ENHRY, CDR2 SYGVKD. This CDR3 spans 12 amino acids. This CDR3 reads CAISEAAGKLFF. The CDR3 DNA is TGTGCCATCAGTGAGGCGGCGGGAAAACTGTTTTTT.

This clone was counted a single time. The J gene is TRBJ2-7, the V gene TRBV7-9; 12 nucleotides align to TRBD2. Germline-derived CDR1 and CDR2 are SEHNR and FQNEAQ (reference sequence). This CDR3 contains 14 residues. J gave up 5 bases and V 5 bases, and 4 bases lay outside the gene matches. The CDR3: CASSTGTSGHEQYF. The CDR3 region has the DNA TGTGCCAGCAGCACCGGGACTAGCGGGCACGAGCAGTACTTC.

The chain recombines TRBV21-1 with TRBJ1-1; the DNA was not compared with TRBD1, the D call given in the table. TRBV21-1 counts as a pseudogene. This CDR3 has 11 amino acids. In DNA form, the CDR3 reads TGTGCCAGCAGCAAATGCAGGGGAGCTTTCTTT. Translating gives CASSKCRGAFF.

The gene calls are TRBV7-9 and TRBJ2-1, with TRBD2 matching over 8 bases. V lost 2 bases and J lost 5; bases outside the gene matches: 2. The V gene's germline CDR1 is SEHNR and CDR2 FQNEAQ (reference sequence). The CDR3 loop spans 14 amino acids. The CDR3 DNA sequence: TGTGCCAGCAGCTTACTAGCGGGTAACAATGAGCAGTTCTTC. This gives the protein CASSLLAGNNEQFF. The full variable domain, completed using reference TRBV7-9 and TRBJ2-1, is DTGVSQNPRHKITKRGQNVTFRCDPISEHNRLYWYRQTLGQGPEFLTYFQNEAQLEKSRLLSDRFSAERPKGSFSTLEIQRTEQGDSAMYLCASSLLAGNNEQFFGPGTRLTVL.

The chain combines TRBV11-3 with TRBJ2-3; 7 bases map to TRBD2. The V gene end was trimmed by 5 bases and the J gene end by 4 bases; junction bases not matched to a gene: 3. Per germline, CDR1 SGHNT and CDR2 YENEEA. The CDR3 has 13 amino acids. The CDR3 bases are TGTGCCAGCAGCGGGGCGGGGGCAGATACGCAGTATTTT. Its protein is CASSGAGADTQYF. The complete variable domain, with remaining parts taken from reference TRBV11-3 and TRBJ2-3, reads EAGVVQSPRYKIIEKKQPVAFWCNPISGHNTLYWYLQNLGQGPELLIRYENEEAVDDSQLPKDRFSAERLKGVDSTLKIQPAELGDSAVYLCASSGAGADTQYFGPGTRLTVL.

The chain recombines TRBV5-6 with TRBJ2-5, with 12 bases fitting TRBD2. V was pared by 1 base and J by 4 bases, with 11 bases of the junction left unmatched. Germline V gives CDR1 SGHDT, CDR2 YYEEEE. This CDR3 contains 18 residues. The CDR3 DNA follows: TGTGCCAGCAGCTTGTTAGCTAGCGGGAGGGCCTTGGGAGAGACCCAGTACTTC. This translates into CASSLLASGRALGETQYF.

V and J are TRBV28 and TRBJ1-1; 7 bases are shared with TRBD1. The CDR3 is 15 amino acids. CDR1 and CDR2 from the germline V gene are MDHEN and SYDVKM. Trimming took 3 bases from V and 1 from J; bases not matched to a gene: 5. The CDR3 here is CASSLRGTANTEAFF. CDR3 in DNA: TGTGCCAGCAGTTTGAGGGGGACAGCGAACACTGAAGCTTTCTTT.